This T cell receptor beta chain was recovered during a study of T cell repertoires in cytomegalovirus infection. On the study more broadly: The public TCR beta signatures pointed to both CMV infection and matching HLA type.

TCRdb called the reads again in MiXCR, with one record for every CDR3 protein. The repertoire holds 300,000 to 400,000 distinct CDR3 sequences, with 20% to 25% as singletons. The V gene end was trimmed by 6 bases and the J gene end by 5 bases; junction bases not matched to a gene: 8. CDR1 and CDR2 (germline): SSHAT, FNYEAQ (reference sequence). CDR3 length equals 16 residues. This clonotype was observed a few times. The antigen is not known. This TCR was recovered from a human donor in good health (CMV status not recorded). Some clones in this sample may be carry-over from other donors' samples. The sequencing used cultured PBMCs, collected from culture after CMV antigen stimulation. This chain connects TRBV7-7 to TRBJ2-2; 11 bases map to TRBD1. The CDR3 DNA reads as TGTGCCAGCAGACGGACCGGGACAGGGGGAACCGGGGAGCTGTTTTTT. Translation: CASRRTGTGGTGELFF.